What follows describes a single TCR beta chain. Germline CDR1 reads MDHEN; CDR2 reads SYDVKM. The length of the CDR3 is 12 residues. Germline trimming cut 9 bases from V and 7 bases from J; bases unmatched to any gene: 4. The sample belongs to a study of cytomegalovirus exposure and HLA in healthy donors. On the study more broadly: Prior work identified 95 million to 120 million unique TCR beta sequences in roughly 190 million T cells.

Amplification used 60 Vbeta primers and 13 Jbeta primers. Sequencing used immunoSEQ multiplex PCR; TCRdb keeps in-frame clones, though not all of them. The table lists 170,000 or so clones, 75% to 90% of them singletons. Sequences were obtained from PBMCs. The sequence was collected from a woman under 30 in good health and CMV-seronegative. The chain employs TRBV28 and TRBJ2-1; 9 bases align to TRBD1. The CDR3 region has the DNA TGTGCCAGTCAGACAGGGGGGAATGAGCAGTTCTTC. Its translation is CASQTGGNEQFF.